This T cell receptor beta chain was recorded in a study of T cell repertoires in cytomegalovirus infection. For the study at large: Indications of both CMV infection and matching HLA type were provided by public TCR beta signatures. Findings and caveats of the study: Based on cumulative public TCR beta family frequency, carriers of CMV plus the relevant HLA were identified. CMV-specific TCR beta clonotypes restricted by HLA-C were the ones dominating the ex vivo response.

CDR1 is MGHDK, CDR2 SYGVNS, per germline. With 9 bases clipped from V and 3 bases from J, the junction kept 6 bases outside the gene matches. The CDR3 sequence is 14 residues long. This clonotype was counted ten times or more. Its antigen is unknown. TCRdb used MiXCR to reprocess the reads, holding one entry per CDR3 protein. The sample consists of about 300,000 distinct CDR3 sequences, roughly 23% of them appearing once. The V and J genes are TRBV25-1 and TRBJ2-1, with 9 bases aligning to TRBD1. The sequenced material came from PBMCs. The clonotype was recovered from a human donor in good health (CMV status not recorded). Some clones in this sample may be carry-over from other donors' samples. DNA of the CDR3: TGTGCCAGGACAACAGGGGGCTTCTACAATGAGCAGTTCTTC. Protein: CARTTGGFYNEQFF.